This record concerns one T cell receptor beta chain sequence. Germline V gene sequence: CDR1 GTSNPN, CDR2 SVGIG (reference sequence). The CDR3 runs to 15 residues. V shed 4 bases, J shed 0 bases, and the junction held 6 bases outside the gene matches. This sample is part of a study of blood T cell repertoires in COVID-19. As for the study in general: Material from acute and convalescent COVID-19 was sourced from the United States, Italy and Spain.

The protocol was immunoSEQ multiplex PCR, while the TCRdb copy is restricted to in-frame clones and leaves out a portion. The table includes 25,000 to 35,000 clones, 75% to 90% detected once. The chain carries TRBV30 and TRBJ2-7, with TRBD1 identical over 10 bases. The specimen sequenced was peripheral blood. This clonotype was sampled from a man aged 80 or over with acute or convalescent COVID-19. Here the CDR3 DNA reads TGTGCCTGGAAGCGGACAGGGGGTTCCTCCTACGAGCAGTACTTC. Translating it yields CAWKRTGGSSYEQYF.